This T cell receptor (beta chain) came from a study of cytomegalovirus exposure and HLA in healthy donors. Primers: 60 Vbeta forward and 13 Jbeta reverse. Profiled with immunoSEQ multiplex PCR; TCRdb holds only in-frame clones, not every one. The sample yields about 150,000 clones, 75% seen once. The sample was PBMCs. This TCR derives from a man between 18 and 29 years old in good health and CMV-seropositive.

CDR3 sequence: CASSVWTSGRQTYNEQFF. The CDR3 nucleotides are TGTGCCAGCAGCGTTTGGACTAGCGGGAGACAGACCTACAATGAGCAGTTCTTC. The rearrangement uses TRBV9 and TRBJ2-1, with 13 positions matching TRBD2. V shed 2 bases and J 2 bases; nucleotides not matched to a gene: 7. The germline CDR1 and CDR2 sequences are SGDLS and YYNGEE. The CDR3 is 18 amino acids.